The 9 T cell receptor beta chains reported below all come from one sample, sequenced in a study of identical twins. One entry per CDR3 protein, called by TCRdb with MiXCR from the 5' RACE reads. The table shows approximately 890,000 distinct CDR3 sequences, with about 12% occurring only once. This sample also belongs to another study, concerning yellow fever vaccine responses in identical twins.

The sample comprised PBMCs. The source is a woman under 30 in good health.

There are a few counts of this clonotype. This chain joins TRBV14 and TRBJ2-1; D remains ambiguous. The CDR3 spans 17 residues. V was pared by 0 bases and J by 4 bases, with 16 bases between. Germline lookup yields CDR1 SGHDN and CDR2 FVKESK. CDR3 DNA sequence: TGTGCCAGCAGCCAAGATTTGGAACAGCTAAGATACAATGAGCAGTTCTTC. Translation: CASSQDLEQLRYNEQFF.

In this sample, this clonotype turned up a few times. The chain employs TRBV3-1 and TRBJ2-2; TRBD2 matches 8 bases. Germline values: CDR1 LGHDT, CDR2 YNNKEL (reference sequence). Losses at the gene ends were 2 bases for V and 4 bases for J; bases not matched to a gene: 6. The CDR3 length is 16 residues. The CDR3 is CASSQLSGSATGELFF. The CDR3 DNA reads TGTGCCAGCAGCCAACTGAGCGGGAGTGCCACCGGGGAGCTGTTTTTT.

This clonotype occurred many times. The chain couples TRBV27 to TRBJ2-7; D is uncertain. The ends were cut back, 8 bases at V and 5 bases at J, with 7 bases in the middle. The CDR3 spans 10 residues. Germline CDR1 is MNHEY and CDR2 is SMNVEV (reference sequence). The CDR3 DNA reads TGTGCCAGCCCTCGCGACGAGCAGTACGTC. It codes for CASPRDEQYV.

The rearrangement links TRBV5-1 to TRBJ2-1; D remains ambiguous. V was cut by 0 bases and J by 7 bases, with 17 bases left in between. CDR3 length: 16 residues. CDR1 is SGHRS, CDR2 YFSETQ, per germline. The CDR3 sequence is CASSLGSFAEQNEQFF. CDR3 nucleotides: TGCGCCAGCAGCTTGGGTAGTTTTGCGGAACAGAATGAGCAGTTCTTC. The variable domain in full, completed from reference TRBV5-1 and TRBJ2-1, reads KAGVTQTPRYLIKTRGQQVTLSCSPISGHRSVSWYQQTPGQGLQFLFEYFSETQRNKGNFPGRFSGRQFSNSRSEMNVSTLELGDSALYLCASSLGSFAEQNEQFFGPGTRLTVL.

This clonotype was observed a handful of times. The chain links TRBV12-3 or TRBV12-4 to TRBJ2-2; 7 bases are shared with TRBD2. V lost 8 bases, J lost 7 bases, and 4 bases stayed unmatched. The CDR3 has 12 amino acids. Here the CDR3 DNA reads TGTGCCAGCGGGAGGGGTGGCGGGGAGCTGTTTTTT. Translated, it gives CASGRGGGELFF.

This rearrangement joins TRBV3-1 to TRBJ2-2; D is uncertain. The CDR3 runs 17 residues. Germline loops: CDR1 LGHDT, CDR2 YNNKEL (reference sequence). V lost 1 base and J 3 bases, leaving 15 bases between the germline ends. The CDR3 DNA reads as TGTGCCAGCAGCCAAGGAGGAGTTTACTTACACACCGGGGAGCTGTTTTTT. It specifies CASSQGGVYLHTGELFF.

This clonotype was seen only a few times. The chain has TRBV11-2 and TRBJ2-3; the D is unclear. This CDR3 spans 15 amino acids. Trimming took 0 bases from V and 5 from J, leaving 12 bases between them. Germline V gives CDR1 SGHAT, CDR2 FQNNGV. In nucleotides, the CDR3 is TGTGCCAGCAGCTTAGATAACTGGGCAATAGATACGCAGTATTTT. It yields the protein CASSLDNWAIDTQYF.

This clonotype was observed a handful of times. The CDR3: CASSRTSGMDNEQFF. The CDR3 DNA follows: TGTGCCAGCAGCCGGACTAGCGGGATGGACAATGAGCAGTTCTTC. The V and J genes are TRBV12-3 or TRBV12-4 and TRBJ2-1; TRBD2 aligns across 12 bases. Trimming at V came to 6 bases and at J to 5 bases, leaving 5 bases not matched to a gene. The CDR3 runs to 15 residues.

The chain has TRBV24-1 and TRBJ1-2; 7 bases agree with TRBD1. V trimming: 4 bases; J trimming: 1 base; junction bases outside the gene matches: 2. This CDR3 is 14 amino acids long. Germline CDR1 reads KGHDR; CDR2 reads SFDVKD. DNA of the CDR3: TGTGCCACCAGTGACCGGGACAGTAACTATGGCTACACCTTC. As protein: CATSDRDSNYGYTF.